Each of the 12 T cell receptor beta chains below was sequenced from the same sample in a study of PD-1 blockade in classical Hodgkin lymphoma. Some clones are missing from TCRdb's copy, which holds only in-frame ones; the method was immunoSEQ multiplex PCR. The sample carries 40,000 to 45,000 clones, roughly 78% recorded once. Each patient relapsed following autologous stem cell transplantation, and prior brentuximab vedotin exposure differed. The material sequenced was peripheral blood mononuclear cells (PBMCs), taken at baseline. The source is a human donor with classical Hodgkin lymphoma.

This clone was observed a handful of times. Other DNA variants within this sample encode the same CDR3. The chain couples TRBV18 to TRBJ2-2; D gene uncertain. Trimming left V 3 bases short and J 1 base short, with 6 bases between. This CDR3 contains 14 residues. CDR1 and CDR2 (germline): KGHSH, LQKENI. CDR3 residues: CASSPEQNTGELFF. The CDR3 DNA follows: TGTGCCAGCTCACCGGAACAGAACACCGGGGAGCTGTTTTTT.

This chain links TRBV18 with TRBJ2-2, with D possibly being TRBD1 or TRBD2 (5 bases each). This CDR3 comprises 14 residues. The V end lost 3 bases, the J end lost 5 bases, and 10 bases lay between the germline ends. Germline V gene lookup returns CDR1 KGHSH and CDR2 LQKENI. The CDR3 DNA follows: TGTGCCAGCTCACCGGGACCAGCTACCGGGGAGCTGTTTTTT. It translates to CASSPGPATGELFF.

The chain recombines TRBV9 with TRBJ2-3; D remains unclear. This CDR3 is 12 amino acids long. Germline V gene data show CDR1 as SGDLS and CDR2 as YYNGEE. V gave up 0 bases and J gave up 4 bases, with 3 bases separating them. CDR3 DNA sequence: TGTGCCAGCAGCGTAGATGCAGATACGCAGTATTTT. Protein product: CASSVDADTQYF.

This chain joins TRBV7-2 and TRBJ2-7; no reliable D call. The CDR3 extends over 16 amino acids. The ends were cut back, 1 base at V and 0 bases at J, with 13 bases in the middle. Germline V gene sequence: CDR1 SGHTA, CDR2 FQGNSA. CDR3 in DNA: TGTGCCAGCAGCTTAGGTGCCGGGCGGAGCTCCTACGAGCAGTACTTC. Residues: CASSLGAGRSSYEQYF.

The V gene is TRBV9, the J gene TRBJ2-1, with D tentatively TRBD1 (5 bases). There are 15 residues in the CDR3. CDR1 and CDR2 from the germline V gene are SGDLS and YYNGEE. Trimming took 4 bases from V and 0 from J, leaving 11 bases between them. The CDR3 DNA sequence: TGTGCCAGCAGCAACAGGCCGAGCTCCTACAATGAGCAGTTCTTC. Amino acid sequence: CASSNRPSSYNEQFF.

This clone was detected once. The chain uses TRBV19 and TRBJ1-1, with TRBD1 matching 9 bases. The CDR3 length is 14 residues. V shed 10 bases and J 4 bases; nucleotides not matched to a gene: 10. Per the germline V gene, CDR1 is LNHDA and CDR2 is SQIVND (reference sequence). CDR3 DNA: TGTGCCATCAGGGACAGGGACTTAGGCACTGAAGCTTTCTTT. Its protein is CAIRDRDLGTEAFF.

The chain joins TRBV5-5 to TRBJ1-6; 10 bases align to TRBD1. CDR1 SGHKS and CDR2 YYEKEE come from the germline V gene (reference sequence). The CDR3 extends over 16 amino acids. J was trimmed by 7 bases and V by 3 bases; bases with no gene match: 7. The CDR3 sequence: CASSYGQGVRNSPLHF. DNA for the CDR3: TGTGCCAGCAGCTACGGACAGGGGGTTCGGAATTCACCCCTCCACTTT.

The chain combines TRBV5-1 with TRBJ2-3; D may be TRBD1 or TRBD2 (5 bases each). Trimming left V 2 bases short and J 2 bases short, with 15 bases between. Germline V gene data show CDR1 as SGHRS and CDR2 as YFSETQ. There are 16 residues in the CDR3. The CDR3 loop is CASSFSGDGVTDTQYF. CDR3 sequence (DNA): TGCGCCAGCAGCTTTAGTGGGGACGGAGTCACAGATACGCAGTATTTT.

The CDR3 DNA reads as TGTGCCAGCAGCAGCCACCGGGACCACTCCTCTGAGCAGTACTTC. Its protein product is CASSSHRDHSSEQYF. This chain uses TRBV21-1 with TRBJ2-7. TRBV21-1 is designated a pseudogene. CDR3 length equals 15 residues.

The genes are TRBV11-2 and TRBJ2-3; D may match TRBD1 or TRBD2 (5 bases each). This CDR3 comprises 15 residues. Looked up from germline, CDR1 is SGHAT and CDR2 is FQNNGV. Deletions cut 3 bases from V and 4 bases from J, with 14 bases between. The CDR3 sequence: CASSFGTRTSDTQYF. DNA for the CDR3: TGTGCCAGCAGCTTCGGGACCCGGACGTCAGATACGCAGTATTTT.

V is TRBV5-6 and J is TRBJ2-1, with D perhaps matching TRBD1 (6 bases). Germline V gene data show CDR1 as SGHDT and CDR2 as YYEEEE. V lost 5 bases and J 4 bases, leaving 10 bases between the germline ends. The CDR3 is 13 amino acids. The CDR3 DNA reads TGTGCCAGCAGTTCCGGACAGTACAATGAGCAGTTCTTC. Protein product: CASSSGQYNEQFF.

This CDR3 is CASGFLDRANEQYF. CDR3 in DNA: TGTGCTAGTGGTTTCTTGGACAGGGCGAACGAGCAGTACTTC. V is TRBV12-5 and J is TRBJ2-7; 8 bases are a match to TRBD1. J gave up 5 bases and V 3 bases, and 6 bases lay outside the gene matches. This CDR3 contains 14 residues. The germline V gene has CDR1 LGHNT and CDR2 FRNRAP.